The sequence of this T cell receptor (beta chain) was determined in a study of shared clonotypes between healthy human individuals. In germline, CDR1 is MNHNS, CDR2 SASEGT. The CDR3 is 16 amino acids. With V trimmed by 1 base and J by 6 bases, 8 bases remained unmatched. Positive CCR7 selection of CD45RO-negative cells yielded the naive CD8 cells, and terminally differentiated effector memory CD45RA+ cells were excluded. TCRdb keeps only in-frame clones here, not all; method: immunoSEQ multiplex PCR. The sample consists of 1.5 million to 2.5 million clones, about 95% of them appearing once. The source of this sequence is a man between 18 and 29 years old in good health. V and J are TRBV6-1 and TRBJ1-4, with 7 bases that match TRBD1. Sequenced input: naive CD8+ T cells sorted from blood. This CDR3 reads CASSEVAGGDYEKLFF. In DNA, the CDR3 is TGTGCCAGCAGTGAAGTCGCAGGGGGTGATTATGAAAAACTGTTTTTT.